These T cell receptor beta chains were read from a single sample in a study of early T cells in non-severe SARS-CoV-2 infection. TCRdb passed the 5' RACE reads through MiXCR, listing each CDR3 protein once. The sample yields roughly 63,000 distinct CDR3 sequences, 13% seen once. Sequencing was done on a sample of whole blood. The origin of the receptors is an adult who was a healthcare worker with PCR-confirmed SARS-CoV-2 infection or an uninfected control (not recorded which). Both conserved end residues are trimmed from each CDR3. The order of the fields is V gene, J gene, CDR3 protein.

TRBV30	TRBJ1-6	AWSVGTVPNSPLH
TRBV5-5	TRBJ1-6	ASSLMTALYNSPLH
TRBV10-3	TRBJ2-7	AVTGTVTSNEQY
TRBV24-1	TRBJ2-6	ATSSGPGANDLT
TRBV29-1	TRBJ1-1	SVEPRDRNTEAF
TRBV12-3/TRBV12-4	TRBJ2-5	ASSTGGGETQY
TRBV12-3/TRBV12-4	TRBJ2-5	ASKSPAAETQY
TRBV19	TRBJ1-1	ASSMGPYTEAF
TRBV10-3	TRBJ2-7	ATQGDSYEQY
TRBV5-1	TRBJ1-4	ASSLGVGSGEKLF
TRBV4-3	TRBJ2-3	ASSQAGTSGGAPDTQY
TRBV7-9	TRBJ2-7	ASSPWDRVYEQY
TRBV24-1	TRBJ2-3	ATSETGNTDTQY
TRBV2	TRBJ1-1	ASSESGFAEAF
TRBV6-5	TRBJ1-1	ASSWSRRNTEAF
TRBV30	TRBJ2-1	AWSSQGNEQF
TRBV5-5	TRBJ1-6	ASSLVGGDNSPLH
TRBV5-5	TRBJ2-2	ASSWTANTGELF
TRBV19	TRBJ2-6	ASSIDRGYRVSGANVLT
TRBV7-9	TRBJ1-5	ASSLAGGNQPQH
TRBV19	TRBJ2-4	ASSSRSSDIQY
TRBV20-1	TRBJ2-5	SASGGLQETQY
TRBV29-1	TRBJ2-1	SVDTGQRPYNEQF
TRBV20-1	TRBJ2-3	SAQLAPGQASTDTQY
TRBV5-8	TRBJ1-1	ASSLQTGVYTEAF
TRBV7-2	TRBJ1-4	ASSLGGANEKLF
TRBV5-1	TRBJ1-2	ASSPGANYGYT
TRBV20-1	TRBJ2-7	SARETYEQY
TRBV10-3	TRBJ2-3	AIRYRAEADTQY
TRBV27	TRBJ1-5	ASSFSGQVGGQPQH
TRBV2	TRBJ2-1	ASSQGVYNEQF
TRBV18	TRBJ2-5	ASSPQAMETQY
TRBV15	TRBJ2-7	ATSGGTGHEQY
TRBV29-1	TRBJ2-3	SVREPRGRTDTQY
TRBV7-8	TRBJ1-2	ASSLARVLEYGYT
TRBV20-1	TRBJ2-3	SARDIAGGPYTQY
TRBV29-1	TRBJ2-3	SVGGGPFDTQY
TRBV7-2	TRBJ2-5	ASSPDFGETQY
TRBV9	TRBJ1-5	ASSATGGNQPQH
TRBV7-9	TRBJ2-3	ASSLRTDTQY
TRBV18	TRBJ1-6	ASSPGLPAGNSPLH
TRBV11-2	TRBJ2-7	ASSFLPVGGEQY
TRBV29-1	TRBJ2-1	SVVGLSGYNEQF
TRBV20-1	TRBJ2-1	SARTGTSGYNEQF
TRBV6-1	TRBJ2-1	ASSEQGGYNEQF
TRBV4-3	TRBJ1-4	ASSQDLHRVATNEKLF
TRBV5-1	TRBJ1-6	ASSLVQGNSPLH
TRBV7-3	TRBJ2-3	ASSLLDSTDTQY